Listed below are T cell receptor beta chains from one sample, sequenced in a study of blood T cell repertoires in COVID-19. The table came from immunoSEQ multiplex PCR; TCRdb's copy has only in-frame clones and leaves some out. Of tens of thousands of clones detected, around 83% appear once; the ten largest clones hold under 20%. The sample was peripheral blood. The receptors come from a human donor in a cohort sampled during active COVID-19. CDR3s include the opening cysteine and the closing phenylalanine or tryptophan. Fields, in order: D gene, J gene, clone size, V gene, CDR3 protein, CDR3 DNA. A D gene is named only where the DNA matches it firmly. Some rows have no size entry. The others give once, few or many, or a class for an expanded clone.

NA	TRBJ1-1	once	TRBV6-5	CASTKGGGLNTEAFF	TGTGCCAGCACCAAAGGGGGTGGGTTGAACACTGAAGCTTTCTTT
TRBD2	TRBJ2-3	NA	TRBV5-4	CASSLGAGLTDTQYF	TGTGCCAGCAGCTTGGGAGCGGGACTCACAGATACGCAGTATTTT
TRBD1	TRBJ1-3	NA	TRBV5-1	CASSPTRMTGGSGNTIYF	TGCGCCAGCAGCCCCACACGGATGACAGGGGGCTCTGGAAACACCATATATTTT
NA	TRBJ1-5	NA	TRBV5-8	CASSLGQSSNQPQHF	TGTGCCAGCAGCTTGGGACAGTCCAGCAATCAGCCCCAGCATTTT
TRBD2	TRBJ2-3	NA	TRBV24-1	CATRGGGKTDTQYF	TGTGCCACCAGAGGCGGGGGGAAGACAGATACGCAGTATTTT
NA	TRBJ1-1	NA	TRBV19	CASSIEAGNTEAFF	TGTGCCAGTAGTATAGAAGCCGGGAACACTGAAGCTTTCTTT
TRBD1	TRBJ2-3	NA	TRBV5-8	CASSSGTGTGTDTQYF	TGTGCCAGCAGCTCCGGGACAGGGACGGGCACAGATACGCAGTATTTT
NA	TRBJ2-3	NA	TRBV21-1	CASASPAGVSTDTQYF	TGTGCCAGCGCTAGCCCAGCGGGCGTGAGCACAGATACGCAGTATTTT
NA	TRBJ2-7	once	TRBV6-5	CASSYGRGSTYEQYF	TGTGCCAGCAGTTACGGAAGGGGGTCAACCTACGAGCAGTACTTC
NA	TRBJ2-5	once	TRBV5-4	CASSLDQDTQYF	TGTGCCAGCAGCTTGGATCAGGATACGCAGTACTTC
NA	TRBJ1-2	NA	TRBV3-1/TRBV3-2	CASSQTESAGYTF	TGTGCCAGCAGCCAGACAGAAAGTGCTGGCTACACCTTC
NA	TRBJ1-1	NA	TRBV14	CASSQVRALEAFF	TGTGCCAGCAGCCAAGTACGCGCCCTAGAAGCTTTCTTT
TRBD1	TRBJ1-2	NA	TRBV7-9	CASTHGGQGVSGYTF	TGTGCCAGCACCCATGGGGGACAGGGGGTGAGTGGCTACACCTTC
NA	TRBJ1-6	NA	TRBV2	CASGQRGGNSPLHF	TGTGCCAGCGGACAGCGAGGGGGTAATTCACCCCTCCACTTT
NA	TRBJ1-1	few	TRBV30	CAWSGRQALNTEAFF	TGTGCCTGGAGTGGAAGACAGGCTTTGAACACTGAAGCTTTCTTT
TRBD1	TRBJ1-2	NA	TRBV3-1/TRBV3-2	CASSQSPGTGNGGYTF	TGTGCCAGCAGCCAGAGCCCCGGGACAGGGAATGGGGGCTACACCTTC
NA	TRBJ1-1	once	TRBV30	CAWSKRQANTEAFF	TGTGCCTGGAGTAAGCGACAGGCTAACACTGAAGCTTTCTTT
NA	TRBJ2-7	NA	TRBV9	CASSVGQLSSYEQYF	TGTGCCAGCAGCGTCGGACAGCTCAGCTCCTACGAGCAGTACTTC
NA	TRBJ2-2	once	TRBV9	CASSSLKEPGELFF	TGTGCCAGCTCGAGTCTGAAAGAGCCCGGGGAGCTGTTTTTT
TRBD1	TRBJ1-3	few	TRBV4-1	CASSRLGQSSGNTIYF	TGCGCCAGCAGCCGCCTGGGACAGAGCTCTGGAAACACCATATATTTT
TRBD1	TRBJ1-2	NA	TRBV4-2	CASSQRQGASANYGYTF	TGTGCCAGCAGCCAACGCCAGGGGGCTTCAGCTAACTATGGCTACACCTTC
TRBD2	TRBJ2-5	NA	TRBV2	CASSQNSGGGETQYF	TGTGCCAGCAGCCAAAATAGCGGGGGTGGGGAGACCCAGTACTTC
NA	TRBJ1-2	NA	TRBV21-1	CASSKGAGVLGYTF	TGTGCCAGCAGCAAAGGGGCGGGGGTCCTTGGCTACACCTTC
TRBD1	TRBJ2-7	NA	TRBV27	CASGRQGVGEQYF	TGTGCCAGCGGAAGACAGGGGGTGGGCGAGCAGTACTTC
TRBD1	TRBJ2-2	NA	TRBV15	CATSRELYRGPRRTGELFF	TGTGCCACCAGCAGAGAGCTTTATAGGGGGCCCCGACGGACCGGGGAGCTGTTTTTT
TRBD1	TRBJ2-2	NA	TRBV18	CASSNRTGFSGELFF	TGTGCCAGCTCAAACCGGACAGGGTTTAGCGGGGAGCTGTTTTTT
NA	TRBJ2-1	NA	TRBV7-9	CASSLSPNEQFF	TGTGCCAGCAGCTTGTCCCCTAATGAGCAGTTCTTC
TRBD1	TRBJ1-2	NA	TRBV10-3	CAISVGQEIYGYTF	TGTGCCATCAGTGTTGGACAGGAGATCTATGGCTACACCTTC
NA	TRBJ2-3	NA	TRBV12-3/TRBV12-4	CASSQADTQYF	TGTGCCAGCAGTCAAGCGGATACGCAGTATTTT
NA	TRBJ2-4	NA	TRBV30	CAWSALGTGAQNIQYF	TGTGCCTGGAGTGCCCTCGGGACGGGAGCTCAAAACATTCAGTACTTC
NA	TRBJ2-5	once	TRBV5-1	CASSFLLQETQYF	TGCGCCAGCAGCTTTTTACTACAAGAGACCCAGTACTTC
NA	TRBJ1-3	NA	TRBV6-2/TRBV6-3	CASSPGPAVSYGNTIYF	TGTGCCAGCAGTCCAGGCCCAGCGGTATCGTACGGAAACACCATATATTTT
TRBD1	TRBJ1-2	NA	TRBV10-3	CAISESGQGNYGYTF	TGTGCCATCAGTGAGTCGGGACAGGGTAACTATGGCTACACCTTC
TRBD1	TRBJ1-2	NA	TRBV4-1	CASSQDPGQGGYGYTF	TGCGCCAGCAGCCAAGACCCGGGACAGGGTGGCTATGGCTACACCTTC
NA	TRBJ2-2	few	TRBV9	CASSPRGLGTGELFF	TGTGCCAGCAGCCCAAGGGGGTTAGGCACCGGGGAGCTGTTTTTT
NA	TRBJ2-7	once	TRBV30	CAYRQPGEQYF	TGTGCCTACCGACAGCCCGGGGAGCAGTACTTC
TRBD2	TRBJ2-1	NA	TRBV4-2	CASSQVQAGGASYNEQFF	TGTGCCAGCAGCCAAGTGCAAGCGGGGGGGGCCTCCTACAATGAGCAGTTCTTC
TRBD1	TRBJ2-5	NA	TRBV7-8	CASSVQGAGETQYF	TGTGCCAGCAGCGTCCAGGGGGCTGGGGAGACCCAGTACTTC
NA	TRBJ2-7	NA	TRBV29-1	CSAANRMGYEQYF	TGCAGCGCAGCTAACAGGATGGGGTACGAGCAGTACTTC
TRBD1	TRBJ2-2	few	TRBV6-1	CASSVLRPGTGGSGELFF	TGTGCCAGCAGTGTACTCCGACCCGGGACAGGGGGAAGCGGGGAGCTGTTTTTT
TRBD1	TRBJ1-2	NA	TRBV24-1	CATSGGQGSGYTF	TGTGCCACCAGTGGTGGACAGGGGAGTGGCTACACCTTC
NA	TRBJ2-3	NA	TRBV19	CASSMRYRDTQYF	TGTGCCAGTAGTATGAGGTATAGAGATACGCAGTATTTT
NA	TRBJ2-7	NA	TRBV6-5	CASLSTQSYEQYF	TGTGCCAGCCTCTCGACACAATCCTACGAGCAGTACTTC
NA	TRBJ2-2	NA	TRBV4-1	CASSPSTYSGRTGELFF	TGCGCCAGCAGTCCTTCCACATATAGCGGACGCACCGGGGAGCTGTTTTTT
TRBD2	TRBJ2-2	NA	TRBV9	CASGSPLAGDTGELFF	TGTGCCAGCGGCTCTCCTCTAGCGGGAGACACCGGGGAGCTGTTTTTT